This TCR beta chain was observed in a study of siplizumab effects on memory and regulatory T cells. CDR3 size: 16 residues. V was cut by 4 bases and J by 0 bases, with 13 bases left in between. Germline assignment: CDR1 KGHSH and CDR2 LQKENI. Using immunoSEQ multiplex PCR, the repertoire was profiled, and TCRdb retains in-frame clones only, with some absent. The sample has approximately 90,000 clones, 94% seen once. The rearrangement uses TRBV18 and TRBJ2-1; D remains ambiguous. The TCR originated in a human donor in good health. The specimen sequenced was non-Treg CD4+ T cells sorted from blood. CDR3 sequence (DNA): TGTGCCAGCTCACTTGGAATAGAGGCCTCCTACAATGAGCAGTTCTTC. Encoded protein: CASSLGIEASYNEQFF.